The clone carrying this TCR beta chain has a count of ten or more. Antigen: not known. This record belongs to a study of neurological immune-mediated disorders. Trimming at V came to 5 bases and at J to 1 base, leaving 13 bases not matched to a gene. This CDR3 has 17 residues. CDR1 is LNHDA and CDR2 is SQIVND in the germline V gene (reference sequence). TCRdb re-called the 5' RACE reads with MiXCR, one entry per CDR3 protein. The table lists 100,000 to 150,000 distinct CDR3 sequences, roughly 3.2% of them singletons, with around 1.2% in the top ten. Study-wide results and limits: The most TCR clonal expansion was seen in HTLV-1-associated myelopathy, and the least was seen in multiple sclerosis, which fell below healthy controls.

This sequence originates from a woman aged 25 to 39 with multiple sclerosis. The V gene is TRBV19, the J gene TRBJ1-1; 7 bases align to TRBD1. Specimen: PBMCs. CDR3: CASSPWTGWESNTEAFF. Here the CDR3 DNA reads TGTGCCAGTAGTCCCTGGACAGGTTGGGAATCGAACACTGAAGCTTTCTTT.